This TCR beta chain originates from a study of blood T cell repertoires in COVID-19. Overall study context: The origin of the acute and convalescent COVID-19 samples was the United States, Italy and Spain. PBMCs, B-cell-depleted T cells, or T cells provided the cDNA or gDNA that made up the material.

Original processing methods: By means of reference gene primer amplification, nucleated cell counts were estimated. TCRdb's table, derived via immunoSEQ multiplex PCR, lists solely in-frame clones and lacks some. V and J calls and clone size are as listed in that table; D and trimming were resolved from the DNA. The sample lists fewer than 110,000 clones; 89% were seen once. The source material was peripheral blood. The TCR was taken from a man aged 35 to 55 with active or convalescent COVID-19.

The CDR3 region is CSVETGTGGNQPQHF. Here the CDR3 DNA reads TGCAGCGTTGAAACCGGGACAGGGGGCAATCAGCCCCAGCATTTT. The chain combines TRBV29-1 with TRBJ1-5, with 10 positions matching TRBD1. V shed 2 bases, J shed 2 bases, and the junction held 3 bases outside the gene matches. Germline values: CDR1 SQVTM, CDR2 ANQGSEA. The CDR3 runs 15 residues.